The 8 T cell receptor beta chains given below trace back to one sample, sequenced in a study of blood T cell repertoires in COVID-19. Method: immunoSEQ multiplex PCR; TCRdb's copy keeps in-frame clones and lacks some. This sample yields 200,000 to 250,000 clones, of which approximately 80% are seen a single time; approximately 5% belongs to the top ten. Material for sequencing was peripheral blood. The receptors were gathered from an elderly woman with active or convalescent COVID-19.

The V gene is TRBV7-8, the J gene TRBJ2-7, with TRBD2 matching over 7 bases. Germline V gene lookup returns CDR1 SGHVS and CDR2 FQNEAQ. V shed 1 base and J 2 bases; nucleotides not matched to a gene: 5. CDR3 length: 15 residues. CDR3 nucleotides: TGTGCCAGCAGCTTAGGCGGGAGCCTAGCCTACGAGCAGTACTTC. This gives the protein CASSLGGSLAYEQYF.

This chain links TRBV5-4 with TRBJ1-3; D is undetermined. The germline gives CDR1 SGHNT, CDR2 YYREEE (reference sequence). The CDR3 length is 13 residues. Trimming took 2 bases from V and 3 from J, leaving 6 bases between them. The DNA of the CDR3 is TGTGCCAGCAGCTTATCGGGTGGAAACACCATATATTTT. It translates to CASSLSGGNTIYF.

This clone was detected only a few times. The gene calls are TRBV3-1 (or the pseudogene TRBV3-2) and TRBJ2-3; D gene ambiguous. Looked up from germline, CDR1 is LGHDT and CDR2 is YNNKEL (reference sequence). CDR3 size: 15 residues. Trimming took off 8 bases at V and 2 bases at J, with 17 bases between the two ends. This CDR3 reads CASQFGIAHTDTQYF. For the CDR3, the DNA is TGTGCCAGCCAATTTGGAATAGCACACACAGATACGCAGTATTTT.

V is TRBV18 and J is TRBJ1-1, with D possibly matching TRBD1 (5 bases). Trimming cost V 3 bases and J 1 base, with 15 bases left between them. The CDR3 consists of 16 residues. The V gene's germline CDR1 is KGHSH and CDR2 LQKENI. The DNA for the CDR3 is TGTGCCAGCTCACCTTCCTTGGTCGACAGGAACACTGAAGCTTTCTTT. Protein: CASSPSLVDRNTEAFF. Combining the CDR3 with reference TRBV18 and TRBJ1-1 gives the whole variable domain NAGVMQNPRHLVRRRGQEARLRCSPMKGHSHVYWYRQLPEEGLKFMVYLQKENIIDESGMPKERFSAEFPKEGPSILRIQQVVRGDSAAYFCASSPSLVDRNTEAFFGQGTRLTVV.

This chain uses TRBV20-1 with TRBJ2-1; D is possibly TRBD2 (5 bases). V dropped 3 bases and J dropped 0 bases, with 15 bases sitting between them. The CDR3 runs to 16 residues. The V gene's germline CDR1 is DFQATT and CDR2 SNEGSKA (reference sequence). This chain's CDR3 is CSASHRRASSYNEQFF. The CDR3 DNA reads TGCAGTGCTAGTCATCGGCGGGCGAGCTCCTACAATGAGCAGTTCTTC.

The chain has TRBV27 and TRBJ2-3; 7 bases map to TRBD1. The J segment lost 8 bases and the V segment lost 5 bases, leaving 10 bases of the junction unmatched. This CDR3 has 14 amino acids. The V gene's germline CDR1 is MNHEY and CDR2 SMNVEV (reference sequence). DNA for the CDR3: TGTGCCAGCAGTCCTGGGGACAGCCGGGGTACGCAGTATTTT. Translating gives CASSPGDSRGTQYF.

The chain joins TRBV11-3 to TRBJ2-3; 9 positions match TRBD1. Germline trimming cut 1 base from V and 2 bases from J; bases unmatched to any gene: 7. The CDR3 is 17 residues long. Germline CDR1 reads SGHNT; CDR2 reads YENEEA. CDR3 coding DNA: TGTGCCAGCAGCTTAGGCTCCGGGACAGGGATCACAGATACGCAGTATTTT. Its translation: CASSLGSGTGITDTQYF.

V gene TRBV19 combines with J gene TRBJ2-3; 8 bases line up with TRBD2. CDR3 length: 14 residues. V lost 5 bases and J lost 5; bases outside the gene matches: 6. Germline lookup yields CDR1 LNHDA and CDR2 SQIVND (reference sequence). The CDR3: CASSLRGGGDTQYF. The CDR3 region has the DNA TGTGCCAGTAGTCTCCGGGGGGGCGGAGATACGCAGTATTTT.